Listed below are T cell receptor beta chains from one sample, sequenced in a study of CD8+ T cells in alopecia areata. This table comes from immunoSEQ multiplex PCR, and its TCRdb copy is limited to in-frame clones, with some not included. The sample shows 220,000 or so clones, 50% to 70% of them seen only once. The source was CD4+ T cells sorted from blood, collected at week 0. These receptor sequences come from a human donor with alopecia areata. Both conserved end residues are part of each CDR3. D genes are given only for firm matches. A clone size is listed for some rows: how often the clone was seen (once, few, many), or a class if it is expanded.

V gene	J gene	clone size	D gene	CDR3 protein	CDR3 DNA
TRBV5-1	TRBJ1-6	few	TRBD1	CASRAGQGDSPLHF	TGCGCCAGCCGGGCGGGACAGGGAGATTCACCCCTCCACTTT
TRBV2	TRBJ1-2	NA	TRBD1	CASKQGAYGYTF	TGTGCCAGCAAACAGGGGGCCTATGGCTACACCTTC
TRBV29-1	TRBJ2-1	NA	NA	CSVAAVEQFF	TGCAGCGTCGCAGCGGTTGAGCAGTTCTTC
TRBV7-3	TRBJ2-1	NA	NA	CASSLTDHYNEQFF	TGTGCCAGCAGCTTAACGGACCACTACAATGAGCAGTTCTTC
TRBV9	TRBJ1-6	NA	NA	CASSVESRRGSPLHF	TGTGCCAGCAGCGTAGAAAGCAGGCGGGGTTCACCCCTCCACTTT
TRBV2	TRBJ2-6	NA	NA	CASKGSGYSGANVLTF	TGTGCCAGCAAGGGTTCAGGCTACTCTGGGGCCAACGTCCTGACTTTC
TRBV6-1	TRBJ2-1	NA	NA	CASSERAGARYNEQFF	TGTGCCAGCAGTGAACGGGCAGGAGCCCGCTACAATGAGCAGTTCTTC
TRBV9	TRBJ2-2	few	TRBD2	CASSVATSVTGELFF	TGTGCCAGCAGCGTAGCCACTAGCGTAACCGGGGAGCTGTTTTTT
TRBV15	TRBJ2-5	NA	TRBD2	CATSDTSGRFQETQYF	TGTGCCACCAGCGATACTAGCGGGAGGTTCCAAGAGACCCAGTACTTC
TRBV29-1	TRBJ2-2	NA	NA	CSVTNTANTGELFF	TGCAGCGTCACAAATACAGCGAACACCGGGGAGCTGTTTTTT
TRBV4-1	TRBJ2-2	NA	NA	CASSLILVTNTGELFF	TGCGCCAGCAGCCTAATACTAGTTACGAACACCGGGGAGCTGTTTTTT
TRBV29-1	TRBJ2-1	NA	NA	CSVVPPYNEQFF	TGCAGCGTTGTTCCTCCCTACAATGAGCAGTTCTTC
TRBV18	TRBJ1-6	few	NA	CASSPGVGYNSPLHF	TGTGCCAGCTCACCCGGGGTGGGATATAATTCACCCCTCCACTTT
TRBV7-3	TRBJ2-1	NA	TRBD1	CASSLGTGVHNEQFF	TGTGCCAGCAGCTTAGGGACAGGGGTTCACAATGAGCAGTTCTTC
TRBV29-1	TRBJ2-7	once	TRBD2	CSAERGSGDEQYF	TGCAGCGCAGAGCGTGGTAGCGGGGACGAGCAGTACTTC
TRBV4-1	TRBJ2-1	NA	TRBD2	CASSQDRTGGPYNEQFF	TGCGCCAGCAGCCAAGATCGGACGGGAGGGCCCTACAATGAGCAGTTCTTC
TRBV5-1	TRBJ2-1	NA	TRBD2	CASSRTPLFVTSANEQFF	TGCGCCAGCAGCCGAACTCCCCTTTTTGTGACTAGCGCCAATGAGCAGTTCTTC
TRBV30	TRBJ1-2	NA	NA	CAWSVHTAEGYTF	TGTGCCTGGAGTGTACACACGGCCGAAGGCTACACCTTC
TRBV30	TRBJ2-2	once	TRBD1	CAWRGWTGSTGELFF	TGTGCCTGGAGGGGGTGGACAGGGTCCACCGGGGAGCTGTTTTTT
TRBV29-1	TRBJ2-3	few	TRBD2	CSVEDRVAGGSTDTQYF	TGCAGCGTTGAAGATCGGGTAGCGGGAGGGAGCACAGATACGCAGTATTTT
TRBV5-4	TRBJ2-7	many	NA	CASSSLGKDEQYF	TGTGCCAGCAGCTCATTGGGGAAGGACGAGCAGTACTTC
TRBV7-9	TRBJ2-3	NA	NA	CASSLLWADTQYF	TGTGCCAGCAGCTTACTGTGGGCAGATACGCAGTATTTT
TRBV7-9	TRBJ2-5	NA	NA	CASTRNQETQYF	TGTGCCAGCACCCGGAACCAAGAGACCCAGTACTTC
TRBV10-3	TRBJ1-2	NA	NA	CATQRENYGYTF	TGTGCCACCCAACGGGAAAACTATGGCTACACCTTC
TRBV6-6	TRBJ2-6	few	NA	CAGRRTAGANVLTF	TGTGCCGGCCGCCGGACAGCCGGGGCCAACGTCCTGACTTTC
TRBV6-1	TRBJ1-2	NA	NA	CASSEARYSRDYGYTF	TGTGCCAGCAGTGAAGCGCGTTATTCCAGGGATTATGGCTACACCTTC
TRBV7-8	TRBJ1-2	few	NA	CASSQWGDGYTF	TGTGCCAGCAGCCAGTGGGGGGATGGCTACACCTTC
TRBV25-1	TRBJ2-1	NA	NA	CASSEIQPGSVEQFF	TGTGCCAGCAGTGAAATCCAACCAGGGTCTGTTGAGCAGTTCTTC
TRBV9	TRBJ2-7	NA	NA	CASSVGWQLTYEQYF	TGTGCCAGCAGCGTAGGGTGGCAACTAACCTACGAGCAGTACTTC